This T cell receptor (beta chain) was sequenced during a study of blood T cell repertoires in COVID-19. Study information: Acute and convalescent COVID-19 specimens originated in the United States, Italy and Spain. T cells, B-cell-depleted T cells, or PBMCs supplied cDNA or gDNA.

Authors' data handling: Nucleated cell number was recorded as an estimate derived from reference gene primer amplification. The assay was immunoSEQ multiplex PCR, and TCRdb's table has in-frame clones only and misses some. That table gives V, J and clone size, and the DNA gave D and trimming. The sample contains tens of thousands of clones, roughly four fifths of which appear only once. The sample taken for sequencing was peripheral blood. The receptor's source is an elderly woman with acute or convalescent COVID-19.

The CDR3 sequence is CASSLRTGGLETQYF. CDR3 nucleotides: TGTGCCAGCAGCTTAAGGACAGGGGGTTTAGAGACCCAGTACTTC. The V call is TRBV7-7, the J call TRBJ2-5; TRBD1 aligns across 10 bases. Per germline, CDR1 SSHAT and CDR2 FNYEAQ (reference sequence). CDR3 size: 15 residues. V lost 2 bases and J lost 4; bases outside the gene matches: 4.